This T cell receptor (beta chain) appears in the sequencing data of a study of a mutant IDH1 vaccine in newly diagnosed glioma. Study-wide context: Either 4-6 weeks after radiotherapy alone or alongside temozolomide, vaccination was begun. Patients previously underwent radiotherapy, temozolomide, or both, and most underwent both. Of the patients given treatment, approximately 62% were male and around 38% were female, and a mean age of around 41 years was recorded. Study-level results: Among patients, roughly 95% showed immune responses induced by the vaccine.

This CDR3 is built from 14 residues. V lost 9 bases to trimming and J lost 1 base; unmatched junction nucleotides: 8. The germline V gene encodes CDR1 LNHDA and CDR2 SQIVND (reference sequence). This table comes from immunoSEQ multiplex PCR, and its TCRdb copy is limited to in-frame clones, with some not included. The data show 30,000 to 40,000 clones, with around three quarters seen just once and 3.2% held by the top ten. This sample's time point: week 35, safety follow-up. Mutant IDH1 20-mer peptide, at 300 ug, made up each vaccine dose, with topical imiquimod. This clone is a singleton in its sample. Antigen specificity is unknown.

This receptor was obtained from a man aged 40-50 years with glioma. Some clones in this sample may be carry-over from other donors' samples. This chain uses TRBV19 with TRBJ1-1; TRBD1 matches 7 bases. Sequencing was performed on PBMCs, taken from a glioma patient whose treatment included an IDH1 peptide vaccine. CDR3 sequence (DNA): TGTGCCAGCGGAGACAGGGCAAAGAACACTGAAGCTTTCTTT. Translation gives CASGDRAKNTEAFF.